The 8 T cell receptor beta chains presented below share a single source sample, sequenced in a study of T cell responses to AZD1222 COVID-19 vaccine. The protocol was immunoSEQ multiplex PCR, while the TCRdb copy is restricted to in-frame clones and leaves out a portion. The sample consists of roughly 120,000 clones, roughly 90% of them appearing once. The input for sequencing was peripheral blood, taken on day 0 of AZD1222 vaccination. These receptors were taken from an adult in good health.

This chain links TRBV7-9 with TRBJ2-7; D might be TRBD1 (5 bases). This CDR3 is built from 16 residues. V was cut by 4 bases and J by 0 bases, with 16 bases left in between. Looked up from germline, CDR1 is SEHNR and CDR2 is FQNEAQ (reference sequence). CDR3 DNA: TGTGCCAGCAGCTCCCTCCCCACAGGTGGCTCCTACGAGCAGTACTTC. It yields the protein CASSSLPTGGSYEQYF.

The chain uses TRBV2 and TRBJ1-1; TRBD1 is a possible D gene (6 bases). V lost 2 bases to trimming and J lost 11 bases, with 9 bases between them. Germline CDR1 reads SNHLY; CDR2 reads FYNNEI. CDR3 length equals 11 residues. This chain's CDR3 is CASSETGRAFF. The CDR3 DNA reads TGTGCCAGCAGTGAAACAGGGCGGGCTTTCTTT.

This clone was seen only once. The chain has TRBV7-5 and TRBJ2-7; the tabulated D call, TRBD2, remains unverified against the DNA. TRBV7-5 is a listed pseudogene. CDR3 length: 17 residues. The chain's CDR3 is CVRSDGTSGILSYEQYF. The DNA for the CDR3 is TGTGTCAGAAGCGACGGGACTAGCGGGATATTATCCTACGAGCAGTACTTC.

This clone was counted a single time. The chain combines TRBV6-4 with TRBJ2-7, with D maybe TRBD2 (5 bases). The CDR3 extends over 13 amino acids. V lost 4 bases, J lost 2 bases, and 9 bases lay in between. Germline CDR1 and CDR2: MRHNA and SNTAGT. This chain's CDR3 is CASSVGDTYEQYF. The CDR3 nucleotides read TGTGCCAGCAGTGTGGGAGACACCTACGAGCAGTACTTC.

This clone was recorded once. This rearrangement joins TRBV30 to TRBJ1-5; D might be TRBD1 (5 bases). This CDR3 has 13 amino acids. Trimming shortened V by 0 bases and J by 7 bases, and 10 bases separated the two germline ends. Per germline, CDR1 GTSNPN and CDR2 SVGIG (reference sequence). In DNA, the CDR3 is TGTGCCTGGAGTGTACTCCGGGGGCAGCCCCAGCATTTT. Translated: CAWSVLRGQPQHF.

The chain carries TRBV20-1 and TRBJ1-1; 8 bases map to TRBD1. In germline, CDR1 is DFQATT, CDR2 SNEGSKA (reference sequence). The CDR3 consists of 18 residues. J gave up 1 base and V 3 bases, and 16 bases lay outside the gene matches. CDR3 in amino acids: CSASRVSRKDRENTEAFF. CDR3 coding DNA: TGCAGTGCTAGTCGTGTCTCAAGGAAGGACAGGGAGAACACTGAAGCTTTCTTT.

The chain combines TRBV28 with TRBJ2-7, with TRBD1 matching over 9 bases. The junction had 10 bases not matched to a gene; V was cut back by 6 bases and J by 4 bases. Looked up from germline, CDR1 is MDHEN and CDR2 is SYDVKM. This CDR3 has 15 residues. The CDR3 region has the DNA TGTGCCAGCAGGGGTAGGACAGGGGTGACATACGAGCAGTACTTC. It translates to CASRGRTGVTYEQYF.

The chain carries TRBV19 and TRBJ2-1, with TRBD2 as a possible D gene (7 bases). V was trimmed by 4 bases and J by 8 bases, leaving 21 bases between them. Germline CDR1 and CDR2: LNHDA and SQIVND (reference sequence). The CDR3 sequence is 16 residues long. In DNA form, the CDR3 reads TGTGCCAGTAGTAACGGGGGGCTAGAGGGGCCCCATGAGCAGTTCTTC. This translates into CASSNGGLEGPHEQFF. Full variable domain (missing parts from reference TRBV19 and TRBJ2-1): DGGITQSPKYLFRKEGQNVTLSCEQNLNHDAMYWYRQDPGQGLRLIYYSQIVNDFQKGDIAEGYSVSREKKESFPLTVTSAQKNPTAFYLCASSNGGLEGPHEQFFGPGTRLTVL.